This passage covers 10 T cell receptor beta chains from one sample sequenced in a study of T-cell reconstitution after alpha-beta-depleted transplantation in children (dated by TCRdb to the mid-2010s). This specimen's treatment or condition label, per the study, means: allogeneic hematopoietic cell transplantation with graft depleted of TCRalphabeta T cells and CD19 B cells. Preparation of the library involved PCR. Data came from an Illumina HiSeq 2500. TCR library preparation used molecular barcoding, with unique molecular identifiers applied to normalize quantification of the TCRbeta repertoire. The public reads were reanalyzed by TCRdb: fastp trimming at Q25, MiXCR alignment, in-frame beta chains only. Rows with one shared CDR3 protein collapse into an entry with the most common genes and DNA. Here the sample has about 580,000 distinct CDR3 sequences; roughly 23% occur a single time. Roughly 14% of the sample is in the top ten clones.

Sample: PBMCs, mostly from graft donor cells, taken 360 days after TCRalphabeta/CD19-depleted stem cell transplant. The receptors were sampled from a boy in the first two years of life who had a stem cell transplant for acute myeloid leukemia, so the T cells may come from the graft donor.

This rearrangement joins TRBV28 to TRBJ2-5; a weak D match, TRBD2 (6 bases). The germline V gene has CDR1 MDHEN and CDR2 SYDVKM. The CDR3 has 17 residues. V gave up 1 base and J gave up 2 bases, with 17 bases separating them. This CDR3 reads CASSLSSHRGKQETQYF. CDR3 bases: TGTGCCAGCAGTTTATCCTCCCACCGGGGGAAGCAAGAGACCCAGTACTTC.

This clonotype was picked up many times. V gene TRBV6-5 combines with J gene TRBJ2-6; D gene unclear. Trimming pared 3 bases from V and 0 bases from J, leaving 6 bases between. CDR1 and CDR2 (germline): MNHEY, SVGAGI. The length of the CDR3 is 15 residues. The CDR3 DNA is TGTGCCAGCAGTTATACACTCTCTGGGGCCAACGTCCTGACTTTC. Translated: CASSYTLSGANVLTF.

The chain combines TRBV6-5 with TRBJ2-3; D assignment may be TRBD1 or TRBD2 (6 bases each). V dropped 2 bases and J dropped 0 bases, with 12 bases sitting between them. The CDR3 length is 16 residues. The V gene's germline CDR1 is MNHEY and CDR2 SVGAGI. The CDR3 sequence is CASSYRGVASTDTQYF. CDR3 DNA: TGTGCCAGCAGTTACAGGGGGGTAGCTAGCACAGATACGCAGTATTTT.

This clonotype was recorded a few times. The DNA of the CDR3 is TGTGCCAGCAGTTACTCCAGGGCGGCGAACACTGAAGCTTTCTTT. This sequence encodes CASSYSRAANTEAFF. V and J are TRBV6-5 and TRBJ1-1, with D perhaps TRBD1 (5 bases). Germline V CDR1 and CDR2: MNHEY, SVGAGI. V was pared by 0 bases and J by 1 base, with 9 bases between. The CDR3 consists of 15 residues.

The rearrangement links TRBV3-1 to TRBJ2-1; 12 bases fit TRBD2. This CDR3 comprises 14 residues. The V gene end was trimmed by 4 bases and the J gene end by 9 bases; junction bases not matched to a gene: 4. Germline lookup yields CDR1 LGHDT and CDR2 YNNKEL (reference sequence). Here the CDR3 DNA reads TGTGCCAGCAGCCCGGGACTAGCGGGCATTGAGCAGTTCTTC. Protein product: CASSPGLAGIEQFF.

This clonotype was picked up many times. V usage is TRBV29-1 and J usage is TRBJ2-5, with D unclear. V was clipped by 3 bases and J by 4 bases, with 15 bases between them. There are 14 residues in the CDR3. The germline CDR1 and CDR2 sequences are SQVTM and ANQGSEA. DNA for the CDR3: TGCAGCGTTGATCCTTCGGGTAGTAGAGAGACCCAGTACTTC. Translation gives CSVDPSGSRETQYF. The full variable domain, rest sourced from reference TRBV29-1 and TRBJ2-5, is SAVISQKPSRDICQRGTSLTIQCQVDSQVTMMFWYRQQPGQSLTLIATANQGSEATYESGFVIDKFPISRPNLTFSTLTVSNMSPEDSSIYLCSVDPSGSRETQYFGPGTRLLVL.

This clonotype has at least ten counts. V and J are TRBV29-1 and TRBJ2-1, with unresolved D. Germline V gene sequence: CDR1 SQVTM, CDR2 ANQGSEA. The CDR3 runs to 13 residues. Trimming removed 7 bases at V and 0 bases at J, with 10 bases between. CDR3 sequence (DNA): TGCAGCGCTGCAGTAAGCTCCTACAATGAGCAGTTCTTC. It translates to CSAAVSSYNEQFF.

This rearrangement joins TRBV20-1 to TRBJ1-4; 10 bases agree with TRBD1. Germline assignment: CDR1 DFQATT and CDR2 SNEGSKA (reference sequence). This CDR3 is built from 18 residues. Trimming cost V 5 bases and J 2 bases; bases outside gene matches: 14. The chain's CDR3 is CSAEGDRGALFTNEKLFF. CDR3 nucleotide sequence: TGCAGTGCTGAGGGGGACAGGGGCGCACTCTTTACTAATGAAAAACTGTTTTTT.

This clonotype was counted a few times. The V gene is TRBV27, the J gene TRBJ2-5, with 7 bases matching TRBD2. CDR1 and CDR2 (germline): MNHEY, SMNVEV (reference sequence). CDR3 length equals 15 residues. V shed 4 bases, J shed 4 bases, and the junction held 9 bases outside the gene matches. The CDR3 nucleotides read TGTGCCAGCAGTTCCCAGACTAGCCCTGGAGAGACCCAGTACTTC. It yields the protein CASSSQTSPGETQYF.

The V and J genes are TRBV30 and TRBJ2-1; TRBD1 is a possible D gene (5 bases). This CDR3 has 12 amino acids. With 6 bases removed from V and 3 bases from J, the gap between germline ends came to 9 bases. Germline-derived CDR1 and CDR2 are GTSNPN and SVGIG (reference sequence). In nucleotides, the CDR3 is TGTGCCTGTTCAGGGAACTACAATGAGCAGTTCTTC. This codes for CACSGNYNEQFF.